These T cell receptor beta chains were read from a single sample in a study of regulatory T cells in long-lasting Graves disease. TCRdb reprocessed the multiplex PCR reads with MiXCR, giving one entry per CDR3 protein. The sample lists 400,000 to 600,000 distinct CDR3 sequences; about a fifth were seen once. This material consisted of peripheral blood mononuclear cells (PBMCs), taken when the disease was refractory, from a patient treated with antithyroid drugs. All receptors derive from a female donor with Graves disease. Each CDR3 is given with its conserved first and last residue. Each record gives: clone size, V gene, J gene, D gene, CDR3 protein, CDR3 DNA. A D gene is named only where the DNA matches it firmly. Not all rows give a size; the values are once, few, many and, for expanded clones, a class.

abundance: many
v_gene: TRBV5-1
j_gene: TRBJ1-5
d_gene: NA
CDR3aa: CASSLGQSQPQHF
CDR3nt: TGCGCCAGCAGCCTCGGACAGAGTCAGCCCCAGCATTTT

abundance: many
v_gene: TRBV3-1
j_gene: TRBJ1-1
d_gene: TRBD1
CDR3aa: CASSHWDRANTEAFF
CDR3nt: TGTGCCAGCAGCCATTGGGACAGGGCGAACACTGAAGCTTTCTTT

abundance: few
v_gene: TRBV29-1
j_gene: TRBJ2-2
d_gene: TRBD1
CDR3aa: CSVADRELTRSTGELFF
CDR3nt: TGCAGCGTTGCGGACAGGGAGCTGACGAGGTCCACCGGGGAGCTGTTTTTT

abundance: many
v_gene: TRBV28
j_gene: TRBJ1-2
d_gene: NA
CDR3aa: CASSLDADGYTF
CDR3nt: TGTGCCAGCAGTTTAGATGCGGACGGCTACACCTTC

abundance: many
v_gene: TRBV30
j_gene: TRBJ2-5
d_gene: NA
CDR3aa: CAWRGGRETQYF
CDR3nt: TGTGCCTGGAGGGGGGGGCGGGAGACCCAGTACTTC

abundance: many
v_gene: TRBV12-3/TRBV12-4
j_gene: TRBJ2-4
d_gene: NA
CDR3aa: CASSLRHVAKNIQYF
CDR3nt: TGTGCCAGCAGTTTACGCCACGTAGCCAAAAACATTCAGTACTTC

abundance: few
v_gene: TRBV19
j_gene: TRBJ2-7
d_gene: NA
CDR3aa: CASSRDTSYEQYF
CDR3nt: TGTGCCAGTAGTAGGGACACCTCCTACGAGCAGTACTTC

abundance: NA
v_gene: TRBV6-1
j_gene: TRBJ2-3
d_gene: NA
CDR3aa: CASSEIDHRSTDTQYF
CDR3nt: TGTGCCAGCAGTGAAATCGATCACAGGTCCACAGATACGCAGTATTTT

abundance: few
v_gene: TRBV5-1
j_gene: TRBJ1-3
d_gene: TRBD1
CDR3aa: CASSLVFSGGAGNTIYF
CDR3nt: TGCGCCAGCAGCTTGGTATTTTCAGGGGGAGCTGGAAACACCATATATTTT

abundance: NA
v_gene: TRBV6-5
j_gene: TRBJ1-2
d_gene: NA
CDR3aa: CASSYSSGYGYGYTF
CDR3nt: TGTGCCAGCAGTTACTCGTCCGGATATGGATATGGCTACACCTTC

abundance: many
v_gene: TRBV11-2
j_gene: TRBJ2-7
d_gene: TRBD2
CDR3aa: CASSLDRNEIGGAYEQYF
CDR3nt: TGTGCCAGCAGCTTAGATCGGAACGAGATTGGGGGGGCCTACGAGCAGTACTTC

abundance: many
v_gene: TRBV28
j_gene: TRBJ1-2
d_gene: TRBD1
CDR3aa: CASSLFSWRGQGYGYTF
CDR3nt: TGTGCCAGCAGTTTATTTTCCTGGCGGGGACAGGGATATGGCTACACCTTC

abundance: NA
v_gene: TRBV4-1
j_gene: TRBJ1-6
d_gene: NA
CDR3aa: CASSQVPRVQYNSPLHF
CDR3nt: TGCGCCAGCAGCCAAGTGCCCAGGGTGCAATATAATTCACCCCTCCACTTT

abundance: few
v_gene: TRBV2
j_gene: TRBJ1-3
d_gene: NA
CDR3aa: CASSRTFSGNTIYF
CDR3nt: TGTGCCTCGTCACGGACTTTCTCTGGAAACACCATATATTTT

abundance: many
v_gene: TRBV3-1
j_gene: TRBJ1-2
d_gene: TRBD1
CDR3aa: CASNLGGILGYTF
CDR3nt: TGTGCCAGCAACTTAGGGGGCATTCTTGGCTACACCTTC

abundance: many
v_gene: TRBV30
j_gene: TRBJ1-4
d_gene: NA
CDR3aa: CAWRAGTELFF
CDR3nt: TGTGCCTGGAGGGCAGGTACAGAACTGTTTTTT

abundance: NA
v_gene: TRBV20-1
j_gene: TRBJ1-2
d_gene: NA
CDR3aa: CSALLGRGSTF
CDR3nt: TGCAGTGCTCTCCTGGGCAGAGGCTCAACCTTC

abundance: many
v_gene: TRBV12-3/TRBV12-4
j_gene: TRBJ1-3
d_gene: NA
CDR3aa: CASLTFPGNTIYF
CDR3nt: TGTGCCAGCTTGACGTTCCCTGGAAACACCATATATTTT

abundance: many
v_gene: TRBV2
j_gene: TRBJ1-1
d_gene: TRBD1
CDR3aa: CASSLTGGITEAFF
CDR3nt: TGTGCCAGCAGTTTGACAGGGGGCATCACTGAAGCTTTCTTT

abundance: few
v_gene: TRBV9
j_gene: TRBJ2-1
d_gene: TRBD2
CDR3aa: CASSVGVGLAAHTNNNEQFF
CDR3nt: TGTGCCAGCAGCGTAGGCGTAGGACTAGCGGCCCACACTAATAACAATGAGCAGTTCTTC

abundance: few
v_gene: TRBV19
j_gene: TRBJ2-7
d_gene: TRBD1
CDR3aa: CASSPRAGGYEQYF
CDR3nt: TGTGCCAGTAGTCCCAGGGCAGGGGGCTACGAGCAGTACTTC

abundance: NA
v_gene: TRBV30
j_gene: TRBJ1-1
d_gene: NA
CDR3aa: CAWRLTENTEAFF
CDR3nt: TGTGCCTGGAGACTGACAGAGAACACTGAAGCTTTCTTT

abundance: many
v_gene: TRBV2
j_gene: TRBJ2-5
d_gene: TRBD2
CDR3aa: CASSETGLGVETQYF
CDR3nt: TGTGCCAGCAGTGAGACGGGACTAGGGGTGGAGACCCAGTACTTC

abundance: NA
v_gene: TRBV7-3
j_gene: TRBJ2-6
d_gene: NA
CDR3aa: CASSPQGPGANVLTF
CDR3nt: TGTGCCAGCAGCCCACAGGGTCCTGGGGCCAACGTCCTGACTTTC